Each of the 22 T cell receptor beta chains below was sequenced from the same sample in a study of beta chain features in type 1 diabetes. These receptors are not linked to any known antigen. Of the isolated RNA, all was reverse transcribed, and so the sequenced material was expressed TCRB transcripts. Some clones are missing from TCRdb's copy, which holds only in-frame ones; the method was immunoSEQ multiplex PCR. The repertoire holds 640,000 or so clones, around 15% seen once, with 0.035% to 0.045% in the top ten. Study-wide points: Type 1 diabetes patients had moderately but significantly shorter TCRB CDR3s in all four CD4+ subsets.

Sequencing used naive CD4+ T cells from blood. The receptors originated from a man aged 18 to 30 with type 1 diabetes.

The chain links TRBV6-1 to TRBJ2-3; 7 bases align to TRBD1. V was clipped by 2 bases and J by 4 bases; unmatched bases: 6. Germline CDR1 MNHNS, CDR2 SASEGT. The CDR3 sequence is 15 residues long. In DNA, the CDR3 is TGTGCCAGCAGTGAACGTCCCGGGACAGCAGATACGCAGTATTTT. This encodes CASSERPGTADTQYF.

The chain recombines TRBV7-2 with TRBJ2-1; D unclear. Between the trimmed V and J ends, which lost 8 bases and 0 bases, there was a span of 11 bases. CDR3 length: 14 residues. CDR1 is SGHTA and CDR2 is FQGNSA in the germline V gene. DNA for the CDR3: TGTGCCAGCGTACTATTGAGCTCCTACAATGAGCAGTTCTTC. Protein: CASVLLSSYNEQFF.

The gene calls are TRBV6-1 and TRBJ2-1, with D maybe TRBD1 (6 bases). The V end was cut by 7 bases, the J end by 6 bases, with 16 bases between. The CDR3 totals 14 residues. Germline values: CDR1 MNHNS, CDR2 SASEGT. This CDR3 reads CASNHRVLFNEQFF. CDR3 nucleotide sequence: TGTGCCAGCAACCACAGGGTTCTCTTCAATGAGCAGTTCTTC.

The chain is built from TRBV25-1 and TRBJ1-6; tentative D call: TRBD1 (5 bases). The germline V and J ends were trimmed by 0 bases and 8 bases, with 14 bases remaining between them. Per the germline V gene, CDR1 is MGHDK and CDR2 is SYGVNS. The CDR3 contains 16 residues. CDR3 residues: CASSEYAQGRHSPLHF. The CDR3, as DNA: TGTGCCAGCAGTGAATACGCCCAGGGACGACATTCACCCCTCCACTTT. Full variable domain (remainder filled in from reference TRBV25-1 and TRBJ1-6): EADIYQTPRYLVIGTGKKITLECSQTMGHDKMYWYQQDPGMELHLIHYSYGVNSTEKGDLSSESTVSRIRTEHFPLTLESARPSHTSQYLCASSEYAQGRHSPLHFGNGTRLTVT.

Turning to this clone: In the same sample, other DNA sequences code for this CDR3. The rearrangement links TRBV18 to TRBJ2-1; D gene uncertain. Trimming cost V 3 bases and J 4 bases, with 7 bases left between them. CDR1 and CDR2 from the germline V gene are KGHSH and LQKENI. The CDR3 totals 13 residues. CDR3 sequence reads: CASSPTEYNEQFF. The CDR3 coding sequence is TGTGCCAGCTCACCTACAGAATACAATGAGCAGTTCTTC. The complete variable domain, with remaining parts taken from reference TRBV18 and TRBJ2-1, reads NAGVMQNPRHLVRRRGQEARLRCSPMKGHSHVYWYRQLPEEGLKFMVYLQKENIIDESGMPKERFSAEFPKEGPSILRIQQVVRGDSAAYFCASSPTEYNEQFFGPGTRLTVL.

The chain employs TRBV2 and TRBJ2-7; D gene uncertain. The CDR3 covers 11 residues. The V gene's germline CDR1 is SNHLY and CDR2 FYNNEI. Deletions cut 6 bases from V and 3 bases from J, with 6 bases between. CDR3 region: CASRRIYEQYF. CDR3 nucleotides: TGTGCCAGCAGAAGGATCTACGAGCAGTACTTC.

This clone was detected only a few times. The chain is built from TRBV18 and TRBJ1-5; 9 positions agree with TRBD1. The CDR3 has 11 amino acids. The V gene end was trimmed by 6 bases and the J gene end by 15 bases; junction bases not matched to a gene: 6. Germline lookup yields CDR1 KGHSH and CDR2 LQKENI. The CDR3 sequence is CASSGTGSLHF. The CDR3 DNA follows: TGTGCCAGCTCCGGGACAGGGAGTTTGCATTTT.

The chain is built from TRBV9 and TRBJ2-1, with 11 bases fitting TRBD2. The CDR3 has 18 amino acids. With 0 bases clipped from V and 2 bases from J, the junction kept 7 bases outside the gene matches. The germline CDR1 and CDR2 sequences are SGDLS and YYNGEE. CDR3 sequence: CASSVGPSGRSPYNEQFF. The CDR3 bases are TGTGCCAGCAGCGTAGGGCCTAGCGGGAGGAGCCCCTACAATGAGCAGTTCTTC. The variable domain in full, completed from reference TRBV9 and TRBJ2-1, reads DSGVTQTPKHLITATGQRVTLRCSPRSGDLSVYWYQQSLDQGLQFLIQYYNGEERAKGNILERFSAQQFPDLHSELNLSSLELGDSALYFCASSVGPSGRSPYNEQFFGPGTRLTVL.

The V call is TRBV6-5, the J call TRBJ2-4; D may be TRBD1 or TRBD2 (5 bases each). CDR3 size: 13 residues. CDR1 is MNHEY, CDR2 SVGAGI, per germline. V lost 4 bases and J lost 8, with 12 bases in between. The CDR3: CASSFDRGDIQYF. CDR3 DNA: TGTGCCAGCAGTTTCGACAGAGGGGACATTCAGTACTTC.

This clone turned up a few times. The chain combines TRBV5-4 with TRBJ2-2, with 11 positions matching TRBD2. Germline CDR1 and CDR2: SGHNT and YYREEE (reference sequence). The J segment lost 7 bases and the V segment lost 0 bases, leaving 5 bases of the junction unmatched. CDR3 length: 16 amino acids. The CDR3 is CASSLELAGVGGELFF. CDR3 DNA sequence: TGTGCCAGCAGCTTGGAACTAGCGGGAGTCGGCGGGGAGCTGTTTTTT.

This clone has more than one count but fewer than ten. In the same sample, other DNA sequences code for this CDR3. The V call is TRBV30, the J call TRBJ2-1, with D perhaps matching TRBD2 (6 bases). CDR1 and CDR2 (germline): GTSNPN, SVGIG (reference sequence). The CDR3 extends over 12 amino acids. V gave up 2 bases and J gave up 7 bases, with 9 bases separating them. The chain's CDR3 is CAWSKGGNEQFF. In DNA form, the CDR3 reads TGTGCCTGGAGTAAAGGAGGGAATGAGCAGTTCTTC.

This clone was observed a few times. This chain uses TRBV7-9 with TRBJ1-2, with D uncertain. The CDR3 contains 13 residues. Deletions cut 5 bases from V and 2 bases from J, with 9 bases between. Germline V gives CDR1 SEHNR, CDR2 FQNEAQ (reference sequence). This chain's CDR3 is CASSRPSNYGYTF. The CDR3 bases are TGTGCCAGCAGCCGACCCTCGAACTATGGCTACACCTTC.

J is TRBJ1-4 and V is TRBV30, with 9 positions matching TRBD1. Germline trimming cut 3 bases from V and 8 bases from J; bases unmatched to any gene: 7. The CDR3 is 14 residues long. Germline V CDR1 and CDR2: GTSNPN, SVGIG (reference sequence). Here the CDR3 reads CAWRTTGGAEKLFF. CDR3 DNA: TGTGCCTGGAGGACGACAGGGGGAGCGGAAAAACTGTTTTTT.

The J gene is TRBJ2-1, the V gene TRBV9; no definite D call. The V gene lost 0 bases and the J gene lost 6 bases, with 16 bases spanning the gap. The CDR3 runs to 16 residues. Germline CDR1 reads SGDLS; CDR2 reads YYNGEE. CDR3: CASSVGSSVEINEQFF. CDR3 bases: TGTGCCAGCAGCGTAGGATCCAGCGTGGAAATCAATGAGCAGTTCTTC.

The chain employs TRBV6-1 and TRBJ2-7; maybe TRBD1 (6 bases). The CDR3 has 14 amino acids. The ends were cut back, 6 bases at V and 9 bases at J, with 21 bases in the middle. Per germline, CDR1 MNHNS and CDR2 SASEGT. The CDR3 coding sequence is TGTGCCAGCAGCTCCCAGGGGTGGGCCCTTATGCAGTACTTC. Translation gives CASSSQGWALMQYF.

The genes are TRBV5-4 and TRBJ1-5; 9 positions agree with TRBD1. With V trimmed by 8 bases and J by 5 bases, 11 bases remained unmatched. This CDR3 contains 15 residues. From germline, CDR1 is SGHNT and CDR2 YYREEE (reference sequence). CDR3 DNA sequence: TGTGCCAGAGACGGGTCGTGGACAGGGGATCAGCCCCAGCATTTT. It codes for CARDGSWTGDQPQHF.

The CDR3 reads CASSSWTSGEYEQFF. The CDR3 DNA sequence: TGTGCCAGCAGCTCCTGGACTAGCGGGGAGTATGAGCAGTTCTTC. The chain couples TRBV7-6 to TRBJ2-1; 12 bases map to TRBD2. J was trimmed by 8 bases and V by 4 bases; bases with no gene match: 6. The CDR3 spans 15 residues. The germline V gene encodes CDR1 SGHVS and CDR2 FNYEAQ.

V gene TRBV2 combines with J gene TRBJ1-2; no clear D gene. The CDR3 has 14 amino acids. Looked up from germline, CDR1 is SNHLY and CDR2 is FYNNEI. V lost 4 bases to trimming and J lost 4 bases, with 13 bases between them. The CDR3 reads CASSGYGFGYGYTF. The CDR3 DNA sequence: TGTGCCAGCAGTGGGTACGGGTTTGGCTATGGCTACACCTTC.

This clone was detected a few times. CDR3 amino acids: CASSQDREGTDTQYF. The CDR3 region has the DNA TGTGCCAGCAGCCAAGATAGGGAGGGAACAGATACGCAGTATTTT. V and J are TRBV4-2 and TRBJ2-3; 7 bases are a match to TRBD2. In germline, CDR1 is LGHNA, CDR2 YNFKEQ. The CDR3 runs to 15 residues. The ends lost 0 bases at V and 3 bases at J; junction bases unmatched: 3.

This clone was recorded a few times. The chain uses TRBV7-2 and TRBJ2-1, with 10 bases matching TRBD2. The V segment lost 2 bases and the J segment 7 bases; nucleotides outside the gene matches: 8. CDR1 is SGHTA, CDR2 FQGNSA, per germline. This CDR3 comprises 16 residues. CDR3 DNA: TGTGCCAGCAGCTTATTGAGGCTAGCGGGAGTAAATGAGCAGTTCTTC. It translates to CASSLLRLAGVNEQFF.

V usage is TRBV7-2 and J usage is TRBJ1-5, with 8 bases that match TRBD1. This CDR3 is 15 amino acids long. Trimming at V came to 4 bases and at J to 7 bases, leaving 9 bases not matched to a gene. Germline V gives CDR1 SGHTA, CDR2 FQGNSA. In DNA form, the CDR3 reads TGTGCCAGCAGCTCCTTGGGACAGGTACGCCAGCCCCAGCATTTT. As protein: CASSSLGQVRQPQHF.

The V gene is TRBV6-5, the J gene TRBJ1-6, with 12 bases fitting TRBD1. The CDR3 contains 15 residues. Trimming removed 6 bases from V and 9 bases from J; junction bases left unmatched: 6. The germline gives CDR1 MNHEY, CDR2 SVGAGI. CDR3 DNA: TGTGCCAGCAGAGATCCGGGACAGGGGGCTTCACCCCTCCACTTT. Its protein product is CASRDPGQGASPLHF.